This record looks at one TCR beta chain sequence and its context. Its specificity is unknown. This sample stems from a study of T-cell memory formation after mild COVID-19. The study, taken as a whole, reports: The main location of contracting CD4+ clones was CM and EM, and that of contracting CD8+ clones was EMRA. CD4+ bias marked clones expanding day 15 to 37, unlike balanced contracting clones.

TCRdb reprocessed the 5' RACE reads with MiXCR, giving one entry per CDR3 protein. The repertoire consists of roughly 190,000 distinct CDR3 sequences, with around 19% occurring once and the leading ten covering roughly 2.6%. The length of the CDR3 is 14 residues. V was pared by 1 base and J by 6 bases, with 13 bases between. The sequence was collected from an adult woman who had mild COVID-19 (a few samples of this study predate the infection). Cell type and time point are not known. J is TRBJ2-7 and V is TRBV12-3 or TRBV12-4, with D possibly being TRBD1 (6 bases). Sequencing was performed on PBMCs or a T cell subset sorted from them (not recorded which). CDR3 nucleotides: TGTGCCAGCAGTTTAGACACAGGGCCGGGCGAGCAGTACTTC. It codes for CASSLDTGPGEQYF.